This T cell receptor beta chain was documented in a study of blood T cell repertoires in COVID-19. Looking at the study overall: The samples span acute and convalescent COVID-19 from the United States, Italy and Spain. PBMCs, B-cell-depleted T cells, or T cells provided the cDNA or gDNA that made up the material.

CDR1 MNHEY and CDR2 SVGAGI come from the germline V gene. J was trimmed by 11 bases and V by 5 bases; bases with no gene match: 11. This CDR3 spans 13 amino acids. The authors' processing: The assay estimated nucleated cells by amplifying reference gene primers. Sequencing was performed with immunoSEQ multiplex PCR; in TCRdb, only in-frame clones are kept and a portion is missing. V, J and clone size are taken as reported in that table, and D and trimming were inferred from the DNA itself. The sample holds tens of thousands of clones, around 82% seen once. This sequence joins TRBV6-5 and TRBJ2-7, with TRBD1 matching 8 bases. Specimen: peripheral blood. The clonotype originates from a man in his fifties or sixties with active COVID-19. CDR3 sequence: CASSNRDRSEKYF. The CDR3 DNA is TGTGCCAGCAGTAACCGGGACAGGAGCGAAAAGTACTTC.